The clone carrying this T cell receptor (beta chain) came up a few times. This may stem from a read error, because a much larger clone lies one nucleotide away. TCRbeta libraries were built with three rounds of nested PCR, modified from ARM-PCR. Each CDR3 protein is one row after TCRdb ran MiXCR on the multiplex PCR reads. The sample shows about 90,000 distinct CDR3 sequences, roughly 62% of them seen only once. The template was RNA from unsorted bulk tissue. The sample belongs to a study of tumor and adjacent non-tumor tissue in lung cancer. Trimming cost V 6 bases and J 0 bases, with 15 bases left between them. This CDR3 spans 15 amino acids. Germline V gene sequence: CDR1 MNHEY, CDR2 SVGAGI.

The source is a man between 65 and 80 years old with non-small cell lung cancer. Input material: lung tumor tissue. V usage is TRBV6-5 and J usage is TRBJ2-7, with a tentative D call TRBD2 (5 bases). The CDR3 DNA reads TGTGCCAGCAGGGACGGACTGATTCCCTCCTACGAGCAGTACTTC. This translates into CASRDGLIPSYEQYF.